The sequence of this T cell receptor beta chain was determined in a study of blood T cell repertoires in COVID-19. Study background: The United States, Italy and Spain provided the acute and convalescent COVID-19 samples. Sample material is recorded as cDNA or gDNA derived from T cells, B-cell-depleted T cells, or PBMCs.

As processed by the authors: Using reference gene primer amplification, nucleated cell counts were estimated. The table came from immunoSEQ multiplex PCR; TCRdb's copy has only in-frame clones and leaves some out. The D gene and trimming were derived from the DNA, and the V and J assignments and clone size from that table. The sample shows nearly 110,000 clones, 70% to 90% of them seen only once. Trimming at V came to 5 bases and at J to 4 bases, leaving 19 bases not matched to a gene. The CDR3 runs 19 residues. Germline V gene lookup returns CDR1 LGHNA and CDR2 YNFKEQ. This chain links TRBV4-2 with TRBJ2-1; 8 nucleotides match TRBD2. The clonotype originates from a man aged 50 to 60 with active or convalescent COVID-19. Sequencing was carried out using peripheral blood. The CDR3: CASSGGVAGLSRLYNEQFF. CDR3 in DNA: TGTGCCAGCAGCGGTGGAGTAGCGGGACTCTCCCGCCTTTACAATGAGCAGTTCTTC.